The 26 T cell receptor beta chains below come from one sample, sequenced in a study of identical twins. TCRdb re-called the 5' RACE reads with MiXCR, one entry per CDR3 protein. The table records about 200,000 distinct CDR3 sequences, 6.5% of them present only once. This sample was shared with a second study, whose subject was T cells expressing NK-cell markers.

Specimen: CD8+ T cells sorted from blood. Source of these receptors: a woman aged 18-29 years in good health.

This clonotype occurred a few times. The chain uses TRBV7-2 and TRBJ2-1; D is possibly TRBD2 (6 bases). The CDR3 runs to 15 residues. With 2 bases removed from V and 8 bases from J, the gap between germline ends came to 16 bases. Germline CDR1 reads SGHTA; CDR2 reads FQGNSA. This chain's CDR3 is CASSLIETSEHEQFF. DNA for the CDR3: TGTGCCAGCAGCTTAATCGAGACTAGTGAACATGAGCAGTTCTTC.

The chain combines TRBV11-3 with TRBJ2-7; TRBD2 matches at 12 bases. CDR3 length equals 15 residues. The V gene end was trimmed by 5 bases and the J gene end by 4 bases; junction bases not matched to a gene: 6. Germline V gene lookup returns CDR1 SGHNT and CDR2 YENEEA. CDR3 DNA: TGTGCCAGCAGCGGCCGGACTAGCGGGGTTTACGAGCAGTACTTC. This gives the protein CASSGRTSGVYEQYF.

This clonotype was found a few times. The gene calls are TRBV15 and TRBJ1-1, with D uncertain. With 4 bases removed from V and 4 bases from J, the gap between germline ends came to 13 bases. There are 14 residues in the CDR3. The V gene's germline CDR1 is LNHNV and CDR2 YYDKDF (reference sequence). CDR3 nucleotides: TGTGCCACCAGCACCGGAGCGATAGGCACTGAAGCTTTCTTT. Translated, it gives CATSTGAIGTEAFF.

This clonotype was recorded at least ten times. The V gene is TRBV11-2, the J gene TRBJ2-7; D is possibly TRBD2 (5 bases). Deletions cut 5 bases from V and 0 bases from J, with 20 bases between. The germline CDR1 and CDR2 sequences are SGHAT and FQNNGV. The CDR3 runs 17 residues. The CDR3 DNA follows: TGTGCCAGCAGCGAAGAGGTCCCGGGAATCCACTCCTACGAGCAGTACTTC. It yields the protein CASSEEVPGIHSYEQYF.

The rearrangement links TRBV7-9 to TRBJ2-1; 8 bases agree with TRBD2. Trimming took 6 bases from V and 6 from J; bases not matched to a gene: 10. Per germline, CDR1 SEHNR and CDR2 FQNEAQ (reference sequence). The CDR3 runs 15 residues. CDR3 sequence: CASSHPGLGGNEQFF. The CDR3 coding sequence is TGTGCCAGCAGTCATCCGGGACTAGGAGGCAATGAGCAGTTCTTC.

The V gene is TRBV12-3 or TRBV12-4, the J gene TRBJ1-2; no reliable D call. The length of the CDR3 is 14 residues. Trimming left V 6 bases short and J 6 bases short, with 17 bases between. DNA of the CDR3: TGTGCCAGCAGCCACACGCGAAGGGTCGATGGCTACACCTTC. Translation gives CASSHTRRVDGYTF.

This clonotype was detected ten times or more. CDR3: CARDRGPNQPQHF. In nucleotides, the CDR3 is TGTGCCAGGGACAGGGGGCCTAATCAGCCCCAGCATTTT. The chain combines TRBV27 with TRBJ1-5; 11 bases map to TRBD1. V shed 9 bases and J 4 bases; nucleotides not matched to a gene: 2. The CDR3 covers 13 residues. Germline-derived CDR1 and CDR2 are MNHEY and SMNVEV (reference sequence).

A few counts support this clonotype. The gene calls are TRBV7-9 and TRBJ2-5; 14 nucleotides match TRBD2. Trimming removed 10 bases from V and 5 bases from J; junction bases left unmatched: 6. This CDR3 is built from 14 residues. Germline V gene sequence: CDR1 SEHNR, CDR2 FQNEAQ (reference sequence). CDR3 loop: CATETSGGAETQYF. Here the CDR3 DNA reads TGTGCCACCGAGACTAGCGGGGGGGCGGAGACCCAGTACTTC.

This chain links TRBV7-9 with TRBJ2-5; D remains unclear. Deletions cut 0 bases from V and 5 bases from J, with 13 bases between. Germline V CDR1 and CDR2: SEHNR, FQNEAQ (reference sequence). This CDR3 is built from 15 residues. CDR3 loop: CASSLAQAAAETQYF. CDR3 DNA: TGTGCCAGCAGCTTAGCTCAGGCGGCTGCCGAGACCCAGTACTTC.

The chain joins TRBV6-1 to TRBJ1-1; 7 bases are a match to TRBD1. Germline CDR1 MNHNS, CDR2 SASEGT. The CDR3 covers 16 residues. The J segment lost 1 base and the V segment lost 10 bases, leaving 15 bases of the junction unmatched. CDR3 coding DNA: TGTGCCACCTTGGGTCCCGGGACAGCCCAGAACACTGAAGCTTTCTTT. Translating gives CATLGPGTAQNTEAFF.

Concerning this clonotype itself: At one boundary the junction diverges from the germline segment, which might be a read error. The chain joins TRBV11-2 to TRBJ2-5; D not resolved. Germline-derived CDR1 and CDR2 are SGHAT and FQNNGV. The CDR3 runs to 14 residues. The CDR3 DNA reads TGTGCCAGCGGCTTAGATGGACGTCAAGAGACCCAGTACTTC. Its translation is CASGLDGRQETQYF.

This clonotype was observed many times. The gene calls are TRBV12-3 or TRBV12-4 and TRBJ1-1; maybe TRBD1 (5 bases). V dropped 6 bases and J dropped 4 bases, with 21 bases sitting between them. The CDR3 sequence is 16 residues long. The CDR3 DNA reads TGTGCCAGCAGGAGGGACGGGTGGGCCGAACTCACTGAAGCTTTCTTT. Its protein is CASRRDGWAELTEAFF.

This clonotype was detected ten times or more. This chain links TRBV12-3 or TRBV12-4 with TRBJ1-1; 9 bases are shared with TRBD1. Trimming cost V 6 bases and J 3 bases; bases outside gene matches: 14. The CDR3 has 17 amino acids. The DNA of the CDR3 is TGTGCCAGCAGCCCACGGGGGGACAGGGATACAGACACTGAAGCTTTCTTT. Its protein product is CASSPRGDRDTDTEAFF.

The chain carries TRBV6-1 and TRBJ2-1; D uncertain. The CDR3 spans 14 residues. With 6 bases removed from V and 4 bases from J, the gap between germline ends came to 13 bases. CDR1 MNHNS and CDR2 SASEGT come from the germline V gene. CDR3 sequence: CASRKPTQYNEQFF. Written as DNA, the CDR3 is TGTGCCAGCAGGAAACCGACCCAATACAATGAGCAGTTCTTC.

This rearrangement joins TRBV11-2 to TRBJ2-7; tentatively, D is TRBD1 (5 bases). The CDR3 runs 14 residues. V was clipped by 0 bases and J by 5 bases, with 11 bases between them. Looked up from germline, CDR1 is SGHAT and CDR2 is FQNNGV. CDR3 nucleotide sequence: TGTGCCAGCAGCTTAGATCCCCAGGGCCACGAGCAGTACTTC. Residues: CASSLDPQGHEQYF.

This clonotype has a count of ten or more. The J gene is TRBJ1-1, the V gene TRBV11-2, with D possibly TRBD1 on 5 matching bases. The length of the CDR3 is 13 residues. Per the germline V gene, CDR1 is SGHAT and CDR2 is FQNNGV. V dropped 3 bases and J dropped 3 bases, with 8 bases sitting between them. In nucleotides, the CDR3 is TGTGCCAGCAGCTTCCAGGGAGACACTGAAGCTTTCTTT. Its translation: CASSFQGDTEAFF.

This chain connects TRBV27 to TRBJ2-3; 7 bases match TRBD2. Per germline, CDR1 MNHEY and CDR2 SMNVEV (reference sequence). The CDR3 has 16 amino acids. The V and J ends lost 5 bases and 0 bases, in that order; junction bases with no gene match: 8. Here the CDR3 reads CASSLLAEGSTDTQYF. For the CDR3, the DNA is TGTGCCAGCAGTCTCCTAGCGGAGGGGAGCACAGATACGCAGTATTTT.

The V gene is TRBV5-8, the J gene TRBJ2-3; D might be TRBD2 (5 bases). Trimming took 5 bases from V and 7 from J, leaving 17 bases between them. Germline values: CDR1 SGHTS, CDR2 YDEGEE. The CDR3 has 14 residues. CDR3 protein: CASRPGIGVHTQYF. The CDR3 region has the DNA TGTGCCAGCAGACCCGGGATCGGGGTCCATACGCAGTATTTT.

The genes are TRBV6-1 and TRBJ2-7; D is ambiguous. Germline CDR1 reads MNHNS; CDR2 reads SASEGT. The CDR3 length is 13 residues. V was cut by 6 bases and J by 3 bases, with 12 bases left in between. The CDR3 region is CASRGYVSYEQYF. DNA for the CDR3: TGTGCCAGCAGGGGGTACGTCAGCTACGAGCAGTACTTC.

This clonotype came up many times. The V call is TRBV27, the J call TRBJ2-3; 8 nucleotides line up with TRBD2. V was clipped by 3 bases and J by 0 bases; unmatched bases: 2. CDR1 MNHEY and CDR2 SMNVEV come from the germline V gene (reference sequence). The CDR3 has 15 amino acids. CDR3 loop: CASSLQRGSTDTQYF. Here the CDR3 DNA reads TGTGCCAGCAGTTTGCAGCGGGGGAGCACAGATACGCAGTATTTT.

The chain has TRBV4-1 and TRBJ2-2; 10 positions agree with TRBD1. CDR1 and CDR2 from the germline V gene are MGHRA and YSYEKL. This CDR3 has 16 amino acids. J was trimmed by 4 bases and V by 1 base; bases with no gene match: 3. As DNA, the CDR3 is TGCGCCAGCAGCCAAGGACAGGGGGCAGTCACCGGGGAGCTGTTTTTT. This gives the protein CASSQGQGAVTGELFF.

This clonotype was found once. A clone one base away is much larger, so this may be a read error. The genes are TRBV7-9 and TRBJ2-1; 9 bases map to TRBD1. With 5 bases clipped from V and 2 bases from J, the junction kept 7 bases outside the gene matches. This CDR3 has 16 residues. Germline V lookup: CDR1 SEHNR, CDR2 FQNEAQ (reference sequence). CDR3: CASSPRQGVAYNEQFF. CDR3 nucleotide sequence: TGTGCCAGCAGCCCCCGACAGGGGGTCGCCTACAATGAGCAGTTCTTC. The variable domain in full, with the rest retrieved from reference TRBV7-9 and TRBJ2-1, is DTGVSQNPRHKITKRGQNVTFRCDPISEHNRLYWYRQTLGQGPEFLTYFQNEAQLEKSRLLSDRFSAERPKGSFSTLEIQRTEQGDSAMYLCASSPRQGVAYNEQFFGPGTRLTVL.

The rearrangement joins TRBV2 to TRBJ2-3; the D is unclear. V lost 3 bases and J 1 base, leaving 11 bases between the germline ends. The CDR3 has 15 amino acids. Germline V gives CDR1 SNHLY, CDR2 FYNNEI. The CDR3 DNA sequence: TGTGCCAGCAGTGATGCGACGATAGGCACAGATACGCAGTATTTT. Protein: CASSDATIGTDTQYF.

The chain recombines TRBV7-9 with TRBJ2-5; weak D call: TRBD1 (6 bases). Germline loops: CDR1 SEHNR, CDR2 FQNEAQ (reference sequence). Trimming took off 5 bases at V and 2 bases at J, with 15 bases between the two ends. The CDR3 covers 15 residues. This chain's CDR3 is CASSPRDTKQETQYF. The CDR3 nucleotides are TGTGCCAGCAGCCCTCGGGACACTAAGCAAGAGACCCAGTACTTC.

This clonotype has a count of ten or more. V and J are TRBV12-3 or TRBV12-4 and TRBJ2-3, with TRBD2 matching over 7 bases. The junction had 9 bases not matched to a gene; V was cut back by 11 bases and J by 1 base. The length of the CDR3 is 14 residues. For the CDR3, the DNA is TGTGCCTCAGACCTAGCGGACGGCACAGATACGCAGTATTTT. Residues: CASDLADGTDTQYF.

This clonotype was seen repeatedly, ten times or more. The V call is TRBV7-9, the J call TRBJ2-3, with a possible D match to TRBD2 (5 bases). CDR1 SEHNR and CDR2 FQNEAQ come from the germline V gene (reference sequence). This CDR3 is built from 16 residues. Trimming removed 3 bases at V and 5 bases at J, with 18 bases between. The CDR3 coding sequence is TGTGCCAGCAGCTTTAAGTCTAGCCCGGAACGAGATACGCAGTATTTT. This encodes CASSFKSSPERDTQYF.